Listed below are T cell receptor beta chains from one sample, sequenced in a study of T cells in Graves' hyperthyroidism and ophthalmopathy. TCRdb analysed the multiplex PCR reads with MiXCR anew, one entry per CDR3 protein. Of under 250,000 distinct CDR3 sequences in the sample, about 15% were seen once. Sequences were obtained from blood. These receptors were collected from a man between 45 and 60 years old with Graves' hyperthyroidism. Each CDR3 is given with its conserved first and last residue. The order of the fields is J gene, V gene, D gene, CDR3 length, clone size, CDR3 protein, CDR3 DNA. A D gene is named only where the DNA matches it firmly. Expanded clones are given a class, and other clones once, few, many or no size at all.

j_call: TRBJ2-1
v_call: TRBV13
d_call: TRBD2
cdr3_length: 13
clone_size: many
cdr3_aa: CASTGGVTNEQFF
cdr3_nt: TGTGCCAGCACGGGGGGGGTTACGAATGAGCAGTTCTTC

j_call: TRBJ2-1
v_call: TRBV11-3
d_call: NA
cdr3_length: 14
clone_size: many
cdr3_aa: CASSFAAQVNEQFF
cdr3_nt: TGTGCCAGCAGCTTCGCGGCCCAAGTCAATGAGCAGTTCTTC

j_call: TRBJ2-7
v_call: TRBV7-9
d_call: NA
cdr3_length: 14
clone_size: NA
cdr3_aa: CASSLAGSKGEQYF
cdr3_nt: TGTGCCAGCAGCTTGGCAGGGTCTAAGGGCGAGCAGTACTTC

j_call: TRBJ1-1
v_call: TRBV5-1
d_call: NA
cdr3_length: 15
clone_size: many
cdr3_aa: CASSAGRGFSTEAFF
cdr3_nt: TGCGCCAGCAGCGCGGGGCGGGGGTTTAGCACTGAAGCTTTCTTT

j_call: TRBJ2-6
v_call: TRBV27
d_call: NA
cdr3_length: 15
clone_size: NA
cdr3_aa: CASSTGPYGANVLTF
cdr3_nt: TGTGCCAGCAGTACAGGACCGTATGGGGCCAACGTCCTGACTTTC

j_call: TRBJ2-6
v_call: TRBV19
d_call: NA
cdr3_length: 17
clone_size: NA
cdr3_aa: CASSIDVDFSGANVLTF
cdr3_nt: TGTGCCAGTAGTATAGATGTGGATTTCTCTGGGGCCAACGTCCTGACTTTC

j_call: TRBJ2-7
v_call: TRBV30
d_call: NA
cdr3_length: 12
clone_size: NA
cdr3_aa: CAWSAGGYEQYF
cdr3_nt: TGTGCCTGGAGTGCCGGGGGCTACGAGCAGTACTTC

j_call: TRBJ2-1
v_call: TRBV20-1
d_call: NA
cdr3_length: 14
clone_size: many
cdr3_aa: CSASLWEDYNEQFF
cdr3_nt: TGCAGTGCTAGTTTGTGGGAAGACTACAATGAGCAGTTCTTC

j_call: TRBJ2-7
v_call: TRBV28
d_call: TRBD2
cdr3_length: 16
clone_size: NA
cdr3_aa: CASYDSGLARTYEQYF
cdr3_nt: TGTGCCAGCTACGACTCGGGACTAGCGCGAACCTACGAGCAGTACTTC

j_call: TRBJ1-2
v_call: TRBV24-1
d_call: NA
cdr3_length: 13
clone_size: few
cdr3_aa: CATSDGAPFGYTF
cdr3_nt: TGTGCCACCAGTGATGGGGCCCCCTTTGGCTACACCTTC

j_call: TRBJ1-1
v_call: TRBV4-3
d_call: NA
cdr3_length: 16
clone_size: few
cdr3_aa: CASSQEGSDGNTEAFF
cdr3_nt: TGCGCCAGCAGCCAAGAAGGAAGCGACGGGAACACTGAAGCTTTCTTT

j_call: TRBJ2-2
v_call: TRBV24-1
d_call: TRBD1
cdr3_length: 16
clone_size: many
cdr3_aa: CATSDAGTGNTGELFF
cdr3_nt: TGTGCCACCAGTGACGCCGGGACAGGGAACACCGGGGAGCTGTTTTTT

j_call: TRBJ2-1
v_call: TRBV6-1
d_call: NA
cdr3_length: 13
clone_size: many
cdr3_aa: CASSAAEYNEQFF
cdr3_nt: TGTGCCAGCAGTGCAGCGGAGTACAATGAGCAGTTCTTC

j_call: TRBJ1-5
v_call: TRBV4-3
d_call: NA
cdr3_length: 13
clone_size: many
cdr3_aa: CASSQAPNQPQHF
cdr3_nt: TGCGCCAGCAGCCAGGCTCCTAATCAGCCCCAGCATTTT

j_call: TRBJ1-3
v_call: TRBV5-1
d_call: NA
cdr3_length: 16
clone_size: NA
cdr3_aa: CASSLAGPSYGNTIYF
cdr3_nt: TGCGCCAGCAGCTTGGCGGGCCCTTCCTATGGAAACACCATATATTTT

j_call: TRBJ2-7
v_call: TRBV6-6
d_call: NA
cdr3_length: 13
clone_size: many
cdr3_aa: CASSYSYRYEQYF
cdr3_nt: TGTGCCAGCAGTTACTCGTACCGCTACGAGCAGTACTTC

j_call: TRBJ1-1
v_call: TRBV5-1
d_call: NA
cdr3_length: 14
clone_size: many
cdr3_aa: CASSRDEVNTEAFF
cdr3_nt: TGCGCCAGCAGCCGGGACGAAGTGAACACTGAAGCTTTCTTT

j_call: TRBJ2-3
v_call: TRBV10-3
d_call: TRBD2
cdr3_length: 16
clone_size: many
cdr3_aa: CAIRESLAGVDDTQYF
cdr3_nt: TGTGCCATCAGGGAATCGCTAGCGGGAGTAGATGATACGCAGTATTTT

j_call: TRBJ2-3
v_call: TRBV12-3/TRBV12-4
d_call: NA
cdr3_length: 14
clone_size: many
cdr3_aa: CASSRGVSTDTQYF
cdr3_nt: TGTGCCAGCAGTCGCGGGGTTAGCACAGATACGCAGTATTTT

j_call: TRBJ2-7
v_call: TRBV29-1
d_call: NA
cdr3_length: 11
clone_size: many
cdr3_aa: CSVEGKDEQYF
cdr3_nt: TGCAGCGTTGAAGGAAAGGACGAGCAGTACTTC

j_call: TRBJ2-5
v_call: TRBV29-1
d_call: NA
cdr3_length: 14
clone_size: few
cdr3_aa: CSVERANREQTQYF
cdr3_nt: TGCAGCGTTGAAAGAGCTAACAGGGAGCAGACCCAGTACTTC

j_call: TRBJ2-1
v_call: TRBV27
d_call: TRBD1
cdr3_length: 15
clone_size: many
cdr3_aa: CASRADRGFWNEQFF
cdr3_nt: TGTGCCAGCAGGGCGGACAGGGGGTTTTGGAATGAGCAGTTCTTC

j_call: TRBJ1-3
v_call: TRBV11-2
d_call: NA
cdr3_length: 16
clone_size: many
cdr3_aa: CASSDRVPGGGNTIYF
cdr3_nt: TGTGCCAGCAGCGACCGGGTCCCCGGAGGGGGAAACACCATATATTTT

j_call: TRBJ2-2
v_call: TRBV7-2
d_call: NA
cdr3_length: 15
clone_size: many
cdr3_aa: CASSISTGNTGELFF
cdr3_nt: TGTGCCAGCAGCATATCGACAGGGAACACCGGGGAGCTGTTTTTT

j_call: TRBJ2-1
v_call: TRBV4-1
d_call: NA
cdr3_length: 13
clone_size: NA
cdr3_aa: CASRGLAFNEQFF
cdr3_nt: TGCGCCAGCAGGGGACTTGCTTTCAATGAGCAGTTCTTC

j_call: TRBJ1-4
v_call: TRBV7-9
d_call: NA
cdr3_length: 15
clone_size: NA
cdr3_aa: CASSLREQGNEKLFF
cdr3_nt: TGTGCCAGCAGCCTGAGGGAGCAGGGGAATGAAAAACTGTTTTTT

j_call: TRBJ2-7
v_call: TRBV12-3/TRBV12-4
d_call: NA
cdr3_length: 15
clone_size: many
cdr3_aa: CASTQGPVLSYEQYF
cdr3_nt: TGTGCCAGCACCCAGGGCCCAGTTCTCTCCTACGAGCAGTACTTC

j_call: TRBJ2-1
v_call: TRBV5-8
d_call: NA
cdr3_length: 16
clone_size: few
cdr3_aa: CASSTRSGSWSNEQFF
cdr3_nt: TGTGCCAGCAGTACCAGATCAGGGTCGTGGAGCAATGAGCAGTTCTTC

j_call: TRBJ2-3
v_call: TRBV4-1
d_call: NA
cdr3_length: 13
clone_size: few
cdr3_aa: CASSQETTDTQYF
cdr3_nt: TGCGCCAGCAGCCAAGAGACGACGGATACGCAGTATTTT

j_call: TRBJ1-1
v_call: TRBV24-1
d_call: NA
cdr3_length: 14
clone_size: many
cdr3_aa: CATSDSGRSTEAFF
cdr3_nt: TGTGCCACCAGTGATTCCGGACGATCTACTGAAGCTTTCTTT

j_call: TRBJ2-7
v_call: TRBV3-1
d_call: TRBD1
cdr3_length: 14
clone_size: NA
cdr3_aa: CASRREQGGYEQYF
cdr3_nt: TGTGCCAGCAGGCGCGAACAGGGGGGATACGAGCAGTACTTC

j_call: TRBJ2-4
v_call: TRBV28
d_call: NA
cdr3_length: 14
clone_size: many
cdr3_aa: CASSPPGSKNIQYF
cdr3_nt: TGTGCCAGCAGTCCCCCAGGTTCCAAAAACATTCAGTACTTC

j_call: TRBJ1-5
v_call: TRBV2
d_call: NA
cdr3_length: 15
clone_size: many
cdr3_aa: CASTRNPGVPQPQHF
cdr3_nt: TGTGCCAGCACAAGGAACCCGGGGGTCCCTCAGCCCCAGCATTTT

j_call: TRBJ2-3
v_call: TRBV20-1
d_call: TRBD2
cdr3_length: 13
clone_size: many
cdr3_aa: CSPLAGGTDTQYF
cdr3_nt: TGCAGCCCCCTAGCGGGAGGCACAGATACGCAGTATTTT

j_call: TRBJ2-7
v_call: TRBV20-1
d_call: TRBD1
cdr3_length: 15
clone_size: NA
cdr3_aa: CSARDLDRGPYEQYF
cdr3_nt: TGCAGTGCTAGAGATTTGGACAGGGGACCCTACGAGCAGTACTTC

j_call: TRBJ2-7
v_call: TRBV20-1
d_call: TRBD2
cdr3_length: 16
clone_size: many
cdr3_aa: CSAREVRASGRLEQYF
cdr3_nt: TGCAGTGCTAGAGAGGTGCGTGCTAGCGGGAGGCTCGAGCAGTACTTC

j_call: TRBJ2-7
v_call: TRBV12-3/TRBV12-4
d_call: NA
cdr3_length: 12
clone_size: many
cdr3_aa: CASSLDSREQYF
cdr3_nt: TGTGCCAGCAGTTTAGATTCGAGAGAGCAGTACTTC

j_call: TRBJ2-1
v_call: TRBV6-1
d_call: NA
cdr3_length: 14
clone_size: many
cdr3_aa: CASSPGRGYNEQFF
cdr3_nt: TGTGCCAGCAGTCCAGGCCGGGGTTACAATGAGCAGTTCTTC

j_call: TRBJ1-5
v_call: TRBV28
d_call: NA
cdr3_length: 13
clone_size: many
cdr3_aa: CASTAGGWQPQHF
cdr3_nt: TGTGCCAGCACCGCGGGGGGCTGGCAGCCCCAGCATTTT

j_call: TRBJ1-4
v_call: TRBV25-1
d_call: NA
cdr3_length: 16
clone_size: few
cdr3_aa: CASSDMGIGRNEKLFF
cdr3_nt: TGTGCCAGCAGTGATATGGGGATCGGTCGTAATGAAAAACTGTTTTTT

j_call: TRBJ2-7
v_call: TRBV5-1
d_call: NA
cdr3_length: 14
clone_size: many
cdr3_aa: CASSLAGVTYEQYF
cdr3_nt: TGCGCCAGCAGCTTGGCGGGAGTCACCTACGAGCAGTACTTC

j_call: TRBJ2-1
v_call: TRBV5-6
d_call: NA
cdr3_length: 14
clone_size: few
cdr3_aa: CASLRMGSYNEQFF
cdr3_nt: TGTGCCAGCCTACGGATGGGCTCCTACAATGAGCAGTTCTTC

j_call: TRBJ2-7
v_call: TRBV18
d_call: NA
cdr3_length: 13
clone_size: many
cdr3_aa: CASSSGTFYEQYF
cdr3_nt: TGTGCCAGCTCATCCGGGACCTTCTACGAGCAGTACTTC

j_call: TRBJ1-4
v_call: TRBV30
d_call: NA
cdr3_length: 16
clone_size: few
cdr3_aa: CAWSDRPTRSYEKLFF
cdr3_nt: TGTGCCTGGAGTGACCGGCCCACCCGGAGTTATGAAAAACTGTTTTTT

j_call: TRBJ1-4
v_call: TRBV18
d_call: NA
cdr3_length: 13
clone_size: many
cdr3_aa: CASALRTNEKLFF
cdr3_nt: TGTGCCAGCGCTCTGAGGACTAATGAAAAACTGTTTTTT

j_call: TRBJ1-2
v_call: TRBV10-3
d_call: NA
cdr3_length: 13
clone_size: many
cdr3_aa: CAISGRTDYGYTF
cdr3_nt: TGTGCCATCAGTGGCAGGACCGACTATGGCTACACCTTC

j_call: TRBJ2-2
v_call: TRBV7-9
d_call: NA
cdr3_length: 16
clone_size: many
cdr3_aa: CASSLDRVVNTGELFF
cdr3_nt: TGTGCCAGCAGCTTAGACAGGGTCGTGAACACCGGGGAGCTGTTTTTT

j_call: TRBJ2-5
v_call: TRBV11-2
d_call: NA
cdr3_length: 15
clone_size: NA
cdr3_aa: CASRGQRRAGETQYF
cdr3_nt: TGTGCCAGCAGGGGCCAGCGGCGGGCGGGAGAGACCCAGTACTTC